A selection of T cell receptor beta chains follows, all from one sample in a study of shared clonotypes between healthy human individuals. Repertoires were generated with immunoSEQ multiplex PCR, while TCRdb's copy carries only in-frame clones and drops some. The sample lists 450,000 to 500,000 clones; almost 80% were seen once. The sequenced material came from PBMCs. These receptors were obtained from a woman in her 40s in good health. Some clones in this sample may be carry-over from other donors' samples. Each CDR3 is given with its conserved first and last residue. A D gene is named only where the DNA matches it firmly. Rows may omit the clone size; those that give it use once, few, many or a size class.

V: TRBV4-2; J: TRBJ2-2; size: NA; D: NA; DNA: TGTGCCAGCAGCCAAGATTTGGGACTCAACACCGGGGAGCTGTTTTTT; CDR3: CASSQDLGLNTGELFF
V: TRBV9; J: TRBJ2-5; size: NA; D: TRBD1; DNA: TGTGCCAGCAGCATCAGACAGGGCCAAGAGACCCAGTACTTC; CDR3: CASSIRQGQETQYF
V: TRBV19; J: TRBJ2-6; size: NA; D: NA; DNA: TGTGCCACCAGAGCAGGTGGGAGCTCTGGGGCCAACGTCCTGACTTTC; CDR3: CATRAGGSSGANVLTF
V: TRBV11-2; J: TRBJ2-2; size: few; D: TRBD2; DNA: TGTGCCAGCAGCCCGCCCCTAGCGGGAGTACTGGCGACCGGGGAGCTGTTTTTT; CDR3: CASSPPLAGVLATGELFF
V: TRBV6-4; J: TRBJ1-1; size: many; D: TRBD1; DNA: TGTGCCAGCAGTGAGTCTGGGACAGCAAACACTGAAGCTTTCTTT; CDR3: CASSESGTANTEAFF
V: TRBV10-3; J: TRBJ2-3; size: NA; D: NA; DNA: TGTGCCATCAGTGAGTCGTGGGAGGGGGGCACAGATACGCAGTATTTT; CDR3: CAISESWEGGTDTQYF
V: TRBV7-2; J: TRBJ2-5; size: few; D: NA; DNA: TGTGCCAGCAGCCCTGATGCGGGGACCCAGTACTTC; CDR3: CASSPDAGTQYF
V: TRBV7-2; J: TRBJ1-1; size: few; D: NA; DNA: TGTGCCAGCAGCTTACCCACACGGAACACTGAAGCTTTCTTT; CDR3: CASSLPTRNTEAFF
V: TRBV28; J: TRBJ2-7; size: NA; D: TRBD2; DNA: TGTGCCAGCCTGTCCGTGGGACTAGCGGGAGGTACCGAATACGAGCAGTACTTC; CDR3: CASLSVGLAGGTEYEQYF
V: TRBV2; J: TRBJ2-2; size: NA; D: NA; DNA: TGTGCCAGCGGGCAGAGTACGATAACCTCGAGCGGGGAGCTGTTTTTT; CDR3: CASGQSTITSSGELFF
V: TRBV14; J: TRBJ2-1; size: NA; D: NA; DNA: TGTGCCAGCAGCCAAGTACTAGGTTACAATGAGCAGTTCTTC; CDR3: CASSQVLGYNEQFF
V: TRBV7-9; J: TRBJ2-5; size: NA; D: TRBD2; DNA: TGTGCCAGCAACAAACTAGCGGGTACCCAAGAGACCCAGTACTTC; CDR3: CASNKLAGTQETQYF
V: TRBV7-9; J: TRBJ1-1; size: NA; D: NA; DNA: TGTGCCAGCAGCCCACAGGGTGGGTACACTGAAGCTTTCTTT; CDR3: CASSPQGGYTEAFF
V: TRBV30; J: TRBJ1-3; size: NA; D: NA; DNA: TGTGCCTGGAGTGCTGGGACCGAGGGAAACACCATATATTTT; CDR3: CAWSAGTEGNTIYF
V: TRBV7-2; J: TRBJ2-7; size: NA; D: NA; DNA: TGTGCCAGCAGCTTTGGTAGGCAGGGCTACGAGCAGTACTTC; CDR3: CASSFGRQGYEQYF
V: TRBV7-8; J: TRBJ2-7; size: few; D: TRBD1; DNA: TGTGCCAGCAGGACAGGGGGCGCCTACGAGCAGTACTTC; CDR3: CASRTGGAYEQYF
V: TRBV28; J: TRBJ2-7; size: NA; D: NA; DNA: TGTGCCAGCAGGACAGCGGCCTACGAGCAGTACTTC; CDR3: CASRTAAYEQYF
V: TRBV30; J: TRBJ1-1; size: NA; D: NA; DNA: TGTGCCTGGAGTTTGGGCACTGAAGCTTTCTTT; CDR3: CAWSLGTEAFF
V: TRBV7-2; J: TRBJ2-1; size: NA; D: TRBD2; DNA: TGTGCCAGCAGCTTAGGCGGGAGTTTCTACAATGAGCAGTTCTTC; CDR3: CASSLGGSFYNEQFF
V: TRBV29-1; J: TRBJ2-1; size: NA; D: NA; DNA: TGCAGCGTTTCAGGATACAATGAGCAGTTCTTC; CDR3: CSVSGYNEQFF
V: TRBV27; J: TRBJ2-4; size: NA; D: NA; DNA: TGTGCCAGCAGTTCCGAGACATTTAGAAACATTCAGTACTTC; CDR3: CASSSETFRNIQYF
V: TRBV9; J: TRBJ2-3; size: NA; D: TRBD1; DNA: TGTGCCAGCACCGACAGGGCCAACACAGATACGCAGTATTTT; CDR3: CASTDRANTDTQYF
V: TRBV4-1; J: TRBJ1-5; size: NA; D: TRBD1; DNA: TGCGCCAGCAGCCTCTCCGGGACAGGGCGCCAGCATTTT; CDR3: CASSLSGTGRQHF
V: TRBV12-5; J: TRBJ1-1; size: medium-sized; D: NA; DNA: TGTGCTAGTGGCTACGACAGATCTGAAGCTTTCTTT; CDR3: CASGYDRSEAFF
V: TRBV2; J: TRBJ2-3; size: NA; D: NA; DNA: TGTGCCAGCAGACCAGAAACAGATACGCAGTATTTT; CDR3: CASRPETDTQYF
V: TRBV2; J: TRBJ2-6; size: NA; D: NA; DNA: TGTGCCAGCAGTGAGTCGGGGGGCGCTGGGGCCAACGTCCTGACTTTC; CDR3: CASSESGGAGANVLTF
V: TRBV7-7; J: TRBJ2-1; size: NA; D: NA; DNA: TGTGCTAGCAGCCCGGGACCAGACAACAATGAGCAGTTCTTC; CDR3: CASSPGPDNNEQFF
V: TRBV28; J: TRBJ1-1; size: few; D: NA; DNA: TGTGCCAGCACTTTCGGGCATTCTGAAGCTTTCTTT; CDR3: CASTFGHSEAFF
V: TRBV19; J: TRBJ1-5; size: NA; D: NA; DNA: TGTGCCAGTAGTACCCCGGGCAATCAGCCCCAGCATTTT; CDR3: CASSTPGNQPQHF
V: TRBV19; J: TRBJ1-5; size: NA; D: NA; DNA: TGTGCCAGTAGTATTAGGACCCCTGGCAATCAGCCCCAGCATTTT; CDR3: CASSIRTPGNQPQHF
V: TRBV9; J: TRBJ2-2; size: NA; D: NA; DNA: TGTGCCAGCAGCGTAGCCCAAACCAGGGAGCTGTTTTTT; CDR3: CASSVAQTRELFF
V: TRBV25-1; J: TRBJ2-5; size: NA; D: TRBD1; DNA: TGTGCCAGCAGTGAGTTGACAGGGAAGGAAGAGACCCAGTACTTC; CDR3: CASSELTGKEETQYF
V: TRBV4-2; J: TRBJ2-5; size: NA; D: NA; DNA: TGTGCCAGCAGCCAAGATTCAGCGGTCAACCAAGAGACCCAGTACTTC; CDR3: CASSQDSAVNQETQYF
V: TRBV4-2; J: TRBJ2-7; size: NA; D: NA; DNA: TGTGCCAGCAGCCAAGAAGGGGCCAGCGGTGGGATCCCCTTTGGCGAGCAGTACTTC; CDR3: CASSQEGASGGIPFGEQYF
V: TRBV7-2; J: TRBJ1-6; size: NA; D: NA; DNA: TGTGCCAGCATCCCCGGGGGGGGTGATCATTCACCCCTCCACTTT; CDR3: CASIPGGGDHSPLHF
V: TRBV29-1; J: TRBJ2-5; size: NA; D: NA; DNA: TGCAGCGTTGATGAGGAGTACCAAGAGACCCAGTACTTC; CDR3: CSVDEEYQETQYF
V: TRBV9; J: TRBJ1-3; size: NA; D: NA; DNA: TGTGCCAGCGGAGATATCTCTGGAAACACCATATATTTT; CDR3: CASGDISGNTIYF
V: TRBV5-1; J: TRBJ2-6; size: NA; D: TRBD1; DNA: TGCGCCAGCCGCCGACAGGGTAGTTCTGGGGCCAACGTCCTGACTTTC; CDR3: CASRRQGSSGANVLTF
V: TRBV19; J: TRBJ1-3; size: few; D: TRBD1; DNA: TGTGCCAGTACCCGGACAGGGGGCGGCTCTGGAAACACCATATATTTT; CDR3: CASTRTGGGSGNTIYF
V: TRBV19; J: TRBJ2-7; size: once; D: NA; DNA: TGTGCCAGTACCCCTCTGCGGGGCTACTACGAGCAGTACTTC; CDR3: CASTPLRGYYEQYF
V: TRBV7-2; J: TRBJ1-1; size: NA; D: NA; DNA: TGTGCCAGCAGCACAAACGGGTGGGGGAACACTGAAGCTTTCTTT; CDR3: CASSTNGWGNTEAFF
V: TRBV6-5; J: TRBJ1-5; size: NA; D: NA; DNA: TGTGCCAGCAGGCGCCCAGGGGATAGCAATCAGCCCCAGCATTTT; CDR3: CASRRPGDSNQPQHF
V: TRBV25-1; J: TRBJ2-3; size: many; D: TRBD2; DNA: TGTGCCAGCAGTGATACTAGCGGGAGTATAAGTCGAGATACGCAGTATTTT; CDR3: CASSDTSGSISRDTQYF
V: TRBV15; J: TRBJ1-5; size: few; D: NA; DNA: TGTGCCACCAGCACCCTTAGCAATCAGCCCCAGCATTTT; CDR3: CATSTLSNQPQHF
V: TRBV5-1; J: TRBJ2-3; size: NA; D: TRBD1; DNA: TGCGCCAGCAGCCAACGACCGGGACAGGGGGCGGTGGGGAGCACAGATACGCAGTATTTT; CDR3: CASSQRPGQGAVGSTDTQYF
V: TRBV7-2; J: TRBJ2-3; size: NA; D: NA; DNA: TGTGCCAGCGGCAGGGGCCATAGCACAGATACGCAGTATTTT; CDR3: CASGRGHSTDTQYF
V: TRBV7-9; J: TRBJ1-2; size: NA; D: TRBD1; DNA: TGTGCCAGCAGCTTAGAAAGGACAGGGACCTATGGCTACACCTTC; CDR3: CASSLERTGTYGYTF
V: TRBV6-1; J: TRBJ2-7; size: NA; D: TRBD2; DNA: TGTGCCAGCAGTGAACTGGGACTAGCGGGACTGGAGCAGTACTTC; CDR3: CASSELGLAGLEQYF